Below, 10 T cell receptor beta chains from the same sample are listed, as sequenced in a study of cytomegalovirus exposure and HLA in healthy donors. This PCR relied on a set of 60 Vbeta primers and 13 Jbeta primers. Profiled with immunoSEQ multiplex PCR; TCRdb holds only in-frame clones, not every one. The table has about 160,000 clones, 60% to 80% seen once. The specimen was PBMCs. These receptors came from a woman aged 45 to 65 in good health and CMV-seropositive.

This clone showed up just once. The chain links TRBV19 to TRBJ1-3, with a possible D match to TRBD1 (5 bases). CDR3 length: 14 residues. The germline V gene has CDR1 LNHDA and CDR2 SQIVND (reference sequence). Trimming removed 5 bases from V and 2 bases from J, with 10 bases in between. For the CDR3, the DNA is TGTGCCAGTAGTCTCACAGGTCCTGGAAACACCATATATTTT. It encodes CASSLTGPGNTIYF.

V and J are TRBV5-5 and TRBJ1-2; D not certain. The CDR3 runs 13 residues. CDR1 is SGHKS, CDR2 YYEKEE, per germline (reference sequence). V was cut by 5 bases and J by 13 bases, with 21 bases left in between. The CDR3 DNA is TGTGCCAGCAGAGAATATACCAGCGCCGCAGTCACCTTC. Protein product: CASREYTSAAVTF. Filled out from reference TRBV5-5 and TRBJ1-2, the complete variable domain reads DAGVTQSPTHLIKTRGQQVTLRCSPISGHKSVSWYQQVLGQGPQFIFQYYEKEERGRGNFPDRFSARQFPNYSSELNVNALLLGDSALYLCASREYTSAAVTFGSGTRLTVV.

This chain uses TRBV6-5 with TRBJ1-2, with D maybe TRBD1 (5 bases). The CDR3 runs 15 residues. Germline loops: CDR1 MNHEY, CDR2 SVGAGI. The V end lost 6 bases, the J end lost 4 bases, and 18 bases lay between the germline ends. The CDR3 protein is CASSYDRGRLYGYTF. The CDR3, as DNA: TGTGCCAGCAGCTACGACAGAGGCCGCCTCTATGGCTACACCTTC.

V usage is TRBV5-6 and J usage is TRBJ1-1, with D possibly TRBD1 on 5 matching bases. V was clipped by 2 bases and J by 7 bases, with 12 bases between them. Germline loops: CDR1 SGHDT, CDR2 YYEEEE. This CDR3 is 13 amino acids long. In nucleotides, the CDR3 is TGTGCCAGCAGCTTAGGACACGGTATTGAAGCTTTCTTT. Its protein is CASSLGHGIEAFF.

The chain joins TRBV5-1 to TRBJ2-7, with a possible D match to TRBD1 (5 bases). Germline V CDR1 and CDR2: SGHRS, YFSETQ. The CDR3 extends over 14 amino acids. The V and J ends lost 0 bases and 6 bases respectively, with 13 bases between them. The CDR3 region has the DNA TGCGCCAGCAGCTTGGGGCCAGGGCTGGGCGAGCAGTACTTC. This sequence encodes CASSLGPGLGEQYF.

This chain uses TRBV10-3 with TRBJ2-7, with 7 bases aligning to TRBD1. CDR3 length equals 14 residues. Germline values: CDR1 ENHRY, CDR2 SYGVKD. Unmatched junction bases numbered 9, after V lost 7 bases and J lost 3 bases. This chain's CDR3 is CAITEDRDGYEQYF. As DNA, the CDR3 is TGTGCCATCACTGAAGACAGGGACGGCTACGAGCAGTACTTC.

The chain carries TRBV28 and TRBJ2-7, with D tentatively TRBD2 (6 bases). V was cut by 4 bases and J by 2 bases, with 15 bases left in between. Germline CDR1 is MDHEN and CDR2 is SYDVKM. This CDR3 is 15 amino acids long. The CDR3 protein is CASSSPQGLTYEQYF. In nucleotides, the CDR3 is TGTGCCAGCAGTTCCCCCCAGGGACTTACCTACGAGCAGTACTTC.

Details on this clone: One junction end disagrees with the germline gene, perhaps due to a read error. CDR3 sequence: CSSSLDGQTQYF. CDR3 sequence (DNA): TGTTCCAGCAGCTTAGATGGACAAACGCAGTATTTT. The V gene is TRBV7-9, the J gene TRBJ2-3; a weak D match, TRBD1 (5 bases). The CDR3 runs 12 residues. Looked up from germline, CDR1 is SEHNR and CDR2 is FQNEAQ (reference sequence).

The chain uses TRBV4-1 and TRBJ1-5, with 7 bases aligning to TRBD1. Germline V gives CDR1 MGHRA, CDR2 YSYEKL. V trimming: 4 bases; J trimming: 0 bases; junction bases outside the gene matches: 3. The CDR3 is 15 residues long. CDR3 DNA sequence: TGCGCCAGCAGCCGGGACAGTAATAGCAATCAGCCCCAGCATTTT. This sequence encodes CASSRDSNSNQPQHF.

CDR3 sequence: CASSTGTGSSYEQYF. In nucleotides, the CDR3 is TGTGCCAGCAGCACCGGGACAGGGAGCTCCTACGAGCAGTACTTC. The rearrangement links TRBV28 to TRBJ2-7; 9 bases are shared with TRBD1. The CDR3 runs to 15 residues. CDR1 MDHEN and CDR2 SYDVKM come from the germline V gene. V trimming: 6 bases; J trimming: 0 bases; junction bases outside the gene matches: 6.